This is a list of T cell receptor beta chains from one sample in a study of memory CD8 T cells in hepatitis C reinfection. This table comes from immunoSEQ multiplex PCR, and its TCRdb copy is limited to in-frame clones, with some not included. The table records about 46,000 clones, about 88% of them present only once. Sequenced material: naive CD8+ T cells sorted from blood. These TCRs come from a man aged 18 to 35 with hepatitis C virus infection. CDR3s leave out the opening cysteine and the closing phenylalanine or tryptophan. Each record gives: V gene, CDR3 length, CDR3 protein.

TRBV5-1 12 ASSPGTGEQPQH
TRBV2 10 ASSGRDNEQF
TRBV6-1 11 ASSDTGASAAF
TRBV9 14 ASSVGTSGYTDTQY
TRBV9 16 ASSSHTSGGSETGELF
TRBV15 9 ATAESNEQF
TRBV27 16 ASSSGLAGGPSYNEQF
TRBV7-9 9 ASRYGNTIY
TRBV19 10 ASSLGNYGYT
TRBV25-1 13 ASSRLGGGVHEQY
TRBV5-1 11 ASSPSGAYEQY
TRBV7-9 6 ASNEQY
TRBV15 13 ATSRATSGYNEQF
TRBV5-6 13 ASSLRGLSSYEQY
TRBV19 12 ASSMGSTYNEQF
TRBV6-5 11 ASSYRTDQPQH
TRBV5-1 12 ASSLGQGAYEQY
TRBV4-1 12 ASSQGGLSVGYT
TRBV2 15 ASSPGWLADSTDTQY
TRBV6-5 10 ASSDSVVGQF
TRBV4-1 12 ASSQETTSYEQY
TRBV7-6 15 ASSLAVGVSGANVLT
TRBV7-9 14 ASSIEGQGGAETQY
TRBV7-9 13 ASSSGQGHDTEAF
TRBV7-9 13 ASSSGGRSSYEQY
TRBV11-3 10 ASSLDQDEQF
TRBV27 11 ASAPGTSYEQY
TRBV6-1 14 ASSEASLPPRLKQY
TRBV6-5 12 ASSRLAAYNEQF
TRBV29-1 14 SVIWALAGGGDEQF
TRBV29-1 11 SVPGQGRETQY
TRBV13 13 ASSLIGLASHEQY
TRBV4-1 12 ASSFTGEQETQY
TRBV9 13 ASSVGGTGGEKLF
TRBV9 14 ASSEGLAGVTDAQY
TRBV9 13 ASSKGQGANQPQH
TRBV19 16 ASSMGVGADGENTEAF
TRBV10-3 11 ATSRTGSAEQF
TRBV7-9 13 ASSTSGSSYNEQF
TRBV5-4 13 ASSPLVGSGSEQF
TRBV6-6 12 ASTHRGLSTEAF
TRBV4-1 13 ASSQGQGKPYEQY
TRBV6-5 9 AGQGTGELF
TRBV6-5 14 ASSYVAGDVGEKLF
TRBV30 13 AWSDLYGGAEKLF